This T cell receptor beta chain was retrieved from a study of early T cells in non-severe SARS-CoV-2 infection. About the research overall: Investigators sequenced bulk RNA drawn from unsorted whole blood, and chains remained unpaired.

TCRdb itself ran the 5' RACE reads through MiXCR, one entry per CDR3 protein. The sample yields 25,000 to 30,000 distinct CDR3 sequences, around 5% seen once. This clonotype was seen more than once but under ten times. V lost 4 bases and J 3 bases, leaving 17 bases between the germline ends. Looked up from germline, CDR1 is SGDLS and CDR2 is YYNGEE. The CDR3 spans 15 residues. The receptor comes from an adult who was a healthcare worker with PCR-confirmed SARS-CoV-2 infection or an uninfected control (not recorded which). Source material: whole blood. The V gene is TRBV9, the J gene TRBJ2-7; TRBD2 might be the D (5 bases). CDR3 sequence reads: CASSMTPAEGYEQYF. The CDR3 DNA sequence: TGTGCCAGCAGCATGACCCCAGCGGAAGGCTACGAGCAGTACTTC. Together with reference TRBV9 and TRBJ2-7, the CDR3 gives the full variable domain: DSGVTQTPKHLITATGQRVTLRCSPRSGDLSVYWYQQSLDQGLQFLIQYYNGEERAKGNILERFSAQQFPDLHSELNLSSLELGDSALYFCASSMTPAEGYEQYFGPGTRLTVT.